The present entry profiles one T cell receptor beta chain with its context. These data originate in a study of OX40 agonist ivuxolimab in advanced cancers. Overall study context: Patients were treated with ivuxolimab, an agonistic anti-OX40 (CD134) antibody.

Only in-frame clones appear in the TCRdb table, and some are missing; sequencing was by immunoSEQ multiplex PCR. Of approximately 72,000 clones in the sample, approximately 80% were seen once. The CDR3 is made up of 13 amino acids. Germline V gives CDR1 MNHNS, CDR2 SASEGT. V lost 7 bases and J lost 5, with 12 bases in between. Source: CD4+ or CD8+ T cells sorted from blood, taken in a trial of the OX40 agonist ivuxolimab. The TCR sequence derives from an adult with an advanced solid tumor such as melanoma, head and neck, liver or kidney cancer. The genes are TRBV6-1 and TRBJ1-5; possibly TRBD1 for D (5 bases). The CDR3 DNA sequence: TGTGCCAGCAAATTTGAGGGGTATCAGCCCCAGCATTTT. Translated: CASKFEGYQPQHF.